This TCR beta chain derives from a study of blood T cell repertoires in COVID-19. This CDR3 contains 16 residues. Germline CDR1 reads SGHRS; CDR2 reads YFSETQ. V trimming: 0 bases; J trimming: 5 bases; junction bases outside the gene matches: 7. Repertoires were generated with immunoSEQ multiplex PCR, while TCRdb's copy carries only in-frame clones and drops some. The sample carries around 170,000 clones, around 82% recorded once. The chain combines TRBV5-1 with TRBJ2-1, with 8 bases lining up with TRBD1. Specimen: peripheral blood. This clonotype originated in a man aged 18 to 30 with active or convalescent COVID-19. DNA for the CDR3: TGCGCCAGCAGCTTGGCCCCGACAGGGGACCACAATGAGCAGTTCTTC. Protein product: CASSLAPTGDHNEQFF.